This T cell receptor (beta chain) was documented in a study of T-cell reconstitution after alpha-beta-depleted transplantation in children. The authors prepared the TCRbeta library with unique molecular identifiers. TCRdb passed the PCR reads through MiXCR, listing each CDR3 protein once. This sample has 200,000 to 250,000 distinct CDR3 sequences, with roughly 8% found just once. Study-wide points: Newly generated T cells supplied most T-cell counts and diversity one year post-transplant. The high TCRbeta diversity at day 60 in some patients came from surviving recipient T cells and thymic progenitors. At around two months after transplant, the alpha-beta T cells were reportedly derived from several hundred expanded clones that came from non-depleted graft cells.

This clonotype was observed many times. What it recognizes is unknown. The CDR3 runs 17 residues. The V end was cut by 1 base, the J end by 2 bases, with 14 bases between. CDR1 and CDR2 from the germline V gene are MGHRA and YSYEKL. The rearrangement joins TRBV4-1 to TRBJ1-4; no firm D call. This receptor was taken from a male patient younger than 18 who had a stem cell transplant for acute lymphoblastic leukemia, so the T cells may come from the graft donor. Sequences were derived from PBMCs, mostly from graft donor cells, sampled 180 days after TCRalphabeta/CD19-depleted stem cell transplant. As DNA, the CDR3 is TGCGCCAGCAGCCAAGGAGGGATACGGCAGACTAATGAAAAACTGTTTTTT. As protein: CASSQGGIRQTNEKLFF.